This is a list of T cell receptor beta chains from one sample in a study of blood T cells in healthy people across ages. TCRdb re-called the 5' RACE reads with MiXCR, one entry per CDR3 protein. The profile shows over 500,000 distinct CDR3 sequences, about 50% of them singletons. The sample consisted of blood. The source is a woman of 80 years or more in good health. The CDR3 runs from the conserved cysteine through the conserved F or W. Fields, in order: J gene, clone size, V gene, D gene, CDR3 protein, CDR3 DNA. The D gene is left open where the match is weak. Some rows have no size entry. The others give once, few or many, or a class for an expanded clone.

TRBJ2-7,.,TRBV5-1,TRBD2,CAGSFLVAGLYNEQYF,TGCGCCGGCAGCTTCCTGGTAGCGGGGCTTTACAATGAGCAGTACTTC
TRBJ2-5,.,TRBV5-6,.,CASSLYSVTETQYF,TGTGCCAGCAGCTTGTATTCAGTAACAGAGACCCAGTACTTC
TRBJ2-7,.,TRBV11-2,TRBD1,CASSLYRGRDNEQYF,TGTGCCAGCAGCTTATACAGGGGTAGGGACAATGAGCAGTACTTC
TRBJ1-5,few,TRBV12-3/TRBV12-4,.,CASTWAQRDQPQHF,TGTGCCAGCACCTGGGCCCAGAGAGACCAGCCCCAGCATTTT
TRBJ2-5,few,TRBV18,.,CASSPSLATQETQYF,TGTGCCAGCTCTCCTAGTTTGGCGACCCAAGAGACCCAGTACTTC
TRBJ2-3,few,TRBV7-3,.,CASSLGGRVADTQYF,TGTGCCAGCAGCTTAGGAGGCAGGGTAGCGGATACGCAGTATTTT
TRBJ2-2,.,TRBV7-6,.,CASSPFGGTGELFF,TGTGCCAGCAGCCCGTTTGGCGGCACCGGGGAGCTGTTTTTT
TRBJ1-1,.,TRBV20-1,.,CSAGGRLTEAFF,TGCAGTGCTGGCGGAAGGCTCACTGAAGCTTTCTTT
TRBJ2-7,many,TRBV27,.,CASSFDGVTYEQYF,TGTGCCAGCAGTTTCGACGGGGTTACCTACGAGCAGTACTTC
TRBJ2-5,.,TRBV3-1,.,CASSQSSGLQETQYF,TGTGCCAGCAGCCAGTCGAGTGGGCTCCAAGAGACCCAGTACTTC
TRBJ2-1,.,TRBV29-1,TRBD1,CSVEVGDRGVF,TGCAGCGTTGAAGTAGGGGACAGGGGAGTCTTC
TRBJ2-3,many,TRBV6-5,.,CASSYGGSTDTQYF,TGTGCCAGCAGTTACGGCGGGAGCACAGATACGCAGTATTTT
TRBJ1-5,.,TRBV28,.,CASRTGTRDDQPQHF,TGTGCCAGCAGAACGGGTACGAGGGACGATCAGCCCCAGCATTTT
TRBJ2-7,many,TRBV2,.,CASSKTTVDGEQYF,TGTGCCAGCAGCAAGACGACCGTTGATGGCGAGCAGTACTTC
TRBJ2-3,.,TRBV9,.,CASSPSPNTQYF,TGTGCCAGCAGCCCCTCGCCGAATACGCAGTATTTT
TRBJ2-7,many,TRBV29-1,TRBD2,CSFWGNTDTSGTYEQYF,TGCAGCTTTTGGGGAAATACTGACACTAGCGGAACCTACGAGCAGTACTTC
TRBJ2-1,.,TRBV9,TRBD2,CASTISGSYNERFF,TGTGCCAGCACCATTAGCGGGAGCTACAATGAGCGGTTCTTC
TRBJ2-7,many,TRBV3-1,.,CASSQASTGSTYEQYF,TGTGCCAGCAGCCAAGCCTCGACAGGCTCGACCTACGAGCAGTACTTC
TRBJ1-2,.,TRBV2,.,CASSEQTGPYGYTF,TGTGCCAGCAGTGAGCAGACAGGACCCTATGGCTACACCTTC